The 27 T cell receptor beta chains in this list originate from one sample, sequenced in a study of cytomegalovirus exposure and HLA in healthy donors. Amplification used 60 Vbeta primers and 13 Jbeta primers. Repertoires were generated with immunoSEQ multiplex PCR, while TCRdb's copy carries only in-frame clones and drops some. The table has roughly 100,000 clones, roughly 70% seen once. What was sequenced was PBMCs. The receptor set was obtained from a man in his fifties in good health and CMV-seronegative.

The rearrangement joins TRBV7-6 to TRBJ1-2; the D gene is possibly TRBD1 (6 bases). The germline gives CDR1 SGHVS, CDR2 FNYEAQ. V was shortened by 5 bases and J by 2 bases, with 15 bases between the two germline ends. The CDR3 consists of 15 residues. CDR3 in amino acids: CASSASGQTNYGYTF. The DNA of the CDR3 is TGTGCCAGCAGCGCCTCTGGACAGACGAACTATGGCTACACCTTC.

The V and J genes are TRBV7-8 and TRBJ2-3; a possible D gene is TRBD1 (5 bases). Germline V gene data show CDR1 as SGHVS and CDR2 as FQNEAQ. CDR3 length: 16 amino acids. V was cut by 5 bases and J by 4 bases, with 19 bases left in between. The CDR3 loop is CASSLRTPPPPDTQYF. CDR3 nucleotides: TGTGCCAGCAGCCTGCGGACACCCCCCCCTCCAGATACGCAGTATTTT.

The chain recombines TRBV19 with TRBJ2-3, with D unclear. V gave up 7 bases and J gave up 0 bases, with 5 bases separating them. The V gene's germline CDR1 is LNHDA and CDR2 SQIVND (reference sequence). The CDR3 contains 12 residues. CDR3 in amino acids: CASTSSTDTQYF. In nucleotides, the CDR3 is TGTGCCAGTACCTCTAGCACAGATACGCAGTATTTT. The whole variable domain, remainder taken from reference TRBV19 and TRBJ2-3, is DGGITQSPKYLFRKEGQNVTLSCEQNLNHDAMYWYRQDPGQGLRLIYYSQIVNDFQKGDIAEGYSVSREKKESFPLTVTSAQKNPTAFYLCASTSSTDTQYFGPGTRLTVL.

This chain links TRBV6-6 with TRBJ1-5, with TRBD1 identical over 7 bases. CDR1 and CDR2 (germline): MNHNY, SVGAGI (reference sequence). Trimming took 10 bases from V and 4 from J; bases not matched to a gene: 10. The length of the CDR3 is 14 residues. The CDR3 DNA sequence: TGTGCCACCAACCGGGACAGCCCTAATCAGCCCCAGCATTTT. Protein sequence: CATNRDSPNQPQHF.

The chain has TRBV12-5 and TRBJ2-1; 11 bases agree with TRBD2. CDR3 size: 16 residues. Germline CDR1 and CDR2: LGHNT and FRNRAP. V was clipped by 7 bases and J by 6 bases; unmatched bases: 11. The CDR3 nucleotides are TGTGCTAGTGCCACCTCGCTAGCGGGAGGCCCCAATGAGCAGTTCTTC. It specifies CASATSLAGGPNEQFF.

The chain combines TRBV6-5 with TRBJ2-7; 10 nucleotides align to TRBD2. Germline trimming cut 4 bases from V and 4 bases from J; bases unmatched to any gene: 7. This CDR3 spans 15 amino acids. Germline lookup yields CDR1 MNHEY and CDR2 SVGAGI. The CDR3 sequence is CASSSPRTSGYEQYF. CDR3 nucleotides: TGTGCCAGCAGTTCCCCAAGGACTAGCGGATACGAGCAGTACTTC.

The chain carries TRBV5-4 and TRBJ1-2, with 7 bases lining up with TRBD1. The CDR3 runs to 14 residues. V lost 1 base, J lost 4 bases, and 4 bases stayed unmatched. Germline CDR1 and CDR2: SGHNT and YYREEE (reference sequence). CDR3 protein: CASSLSQGLYGYTF. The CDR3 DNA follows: TGTGCCAGCAGCTTGTCACAGGGGCTCTATGGCTACACCTTC.

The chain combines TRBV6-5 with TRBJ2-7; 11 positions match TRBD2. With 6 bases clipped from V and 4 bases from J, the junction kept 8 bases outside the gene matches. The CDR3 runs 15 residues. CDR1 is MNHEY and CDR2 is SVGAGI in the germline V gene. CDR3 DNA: TGTGCCAGCAGCCCTCGTAGCGGGAGGGGGTACGAGCAGTACTTC. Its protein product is CASSPRSGRGYEQYF.

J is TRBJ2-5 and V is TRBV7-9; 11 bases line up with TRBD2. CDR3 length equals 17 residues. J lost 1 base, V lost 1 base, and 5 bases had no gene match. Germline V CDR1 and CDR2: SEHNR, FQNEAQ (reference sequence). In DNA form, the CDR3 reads TGTGCCAGCAGCTTAGGAGGCCTAGCGGGGGGCCAAGAGACCCAGTACTTC. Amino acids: CASSLGGLAGGQETQYF.

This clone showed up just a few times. The CDR3 nucleotides read TGTGCCAGCAGTGAAGGGAGTATCCTATCTCGCTACGAGCAGTACTTC. This codes for CASSEGSILSRYEQYF. The gene calls are TRBV2 and TRBJ2-7; D not certain. This CDR3 contains 16 residues. Trimming pared 1 base from V and 3 bases from J, leaving 16 bases between. Germline V gene sequence: CDR1 SNHLY, CDR2 FYNNEI.

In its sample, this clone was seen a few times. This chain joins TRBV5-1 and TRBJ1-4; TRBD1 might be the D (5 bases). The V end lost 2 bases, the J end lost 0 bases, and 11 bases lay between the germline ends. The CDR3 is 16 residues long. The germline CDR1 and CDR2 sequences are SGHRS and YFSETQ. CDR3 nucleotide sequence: TGCGCCAGCAGCTTTGCCGGACAAACAACTAATGAAAAACTGTTTTTT. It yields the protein CASSFAGQTTNEKLFF.

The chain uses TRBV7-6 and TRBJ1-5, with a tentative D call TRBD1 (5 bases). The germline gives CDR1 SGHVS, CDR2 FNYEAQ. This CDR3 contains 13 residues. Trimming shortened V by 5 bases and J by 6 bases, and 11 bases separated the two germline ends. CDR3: CASSPGWSQPQHF. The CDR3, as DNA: TGTGCCAGCAGCCCAGGGTGGTCTCAGCCCCAGCATTTT. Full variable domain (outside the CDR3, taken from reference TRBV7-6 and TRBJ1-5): GAGVSQSPRYKVTKRGQDVALRCDPISGHVSLYWYRQALGQGPEFLTYFNYEAQQDKSGLPNDRFSAERPEGSISTLTIQRTEQRDSAMYRCASSPGWSQPQHFGDGTRLSIL.

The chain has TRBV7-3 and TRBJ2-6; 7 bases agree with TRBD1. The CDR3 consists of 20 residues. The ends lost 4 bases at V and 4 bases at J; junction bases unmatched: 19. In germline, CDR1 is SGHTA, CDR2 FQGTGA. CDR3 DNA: TGTGCCAGCAGCTCCAGGCCAGGGGGAACTCTATCGTCCGGGGCCAACGTCCTGACTTTC. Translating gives CASSSRPGGTLSSGANVLTF. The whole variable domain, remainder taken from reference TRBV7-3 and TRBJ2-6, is GAGVSQTPSNKVTEKGKYVELRCDPISGHTALYWYRQSLGQGPEFLIYFQGTGAADDSGLPNDRFFAVRPEGSVSTLKIQRTERGDSAVYLCASSSRPGGTLSSGANVLTFGAGSRLTVL.

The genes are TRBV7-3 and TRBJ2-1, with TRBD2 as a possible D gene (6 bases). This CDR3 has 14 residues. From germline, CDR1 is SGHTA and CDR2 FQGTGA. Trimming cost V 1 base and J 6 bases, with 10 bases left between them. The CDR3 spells CASSLKTGVNEQFF. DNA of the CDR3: TGTGCCAGCAGCTTAAAGACGGGGGTCAATGAGCAGTTCTTC.

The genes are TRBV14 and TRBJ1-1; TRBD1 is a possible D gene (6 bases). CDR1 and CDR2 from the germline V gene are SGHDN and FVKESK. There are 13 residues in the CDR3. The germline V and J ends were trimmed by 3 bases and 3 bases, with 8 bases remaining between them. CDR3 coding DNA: TGTGCCAGCAGCCAGGGGGCCTACACTGAAGCTTTCTTT. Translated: CASSQGAYTEAFF.

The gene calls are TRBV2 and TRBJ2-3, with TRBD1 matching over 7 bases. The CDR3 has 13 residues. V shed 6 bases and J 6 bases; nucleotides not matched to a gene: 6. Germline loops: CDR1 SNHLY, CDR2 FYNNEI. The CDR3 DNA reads TGTGCCAGCAGACCTACAGGGGTTGATACGCAGTATTTT. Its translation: CASRPTGVDTQYF.

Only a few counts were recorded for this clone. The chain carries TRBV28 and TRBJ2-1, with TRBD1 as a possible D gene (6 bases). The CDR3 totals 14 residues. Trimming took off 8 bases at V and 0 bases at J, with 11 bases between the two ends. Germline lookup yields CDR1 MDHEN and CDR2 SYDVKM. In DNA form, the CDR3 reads TGTGCCAGCCAGGGGCGAGACTCCTACAATGAGCAGTTCTTC. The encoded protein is CASQGRDSYNEQFF.

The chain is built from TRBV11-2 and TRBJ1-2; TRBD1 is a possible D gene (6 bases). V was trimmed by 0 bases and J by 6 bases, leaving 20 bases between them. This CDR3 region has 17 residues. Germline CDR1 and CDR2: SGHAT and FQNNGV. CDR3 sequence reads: CASSLDSRAAGGNGYTF. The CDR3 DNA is TGTGCCAGCAGCTTAGATAGCAGGGCCGCTGGGGGCAATGGCTACACCTTC.

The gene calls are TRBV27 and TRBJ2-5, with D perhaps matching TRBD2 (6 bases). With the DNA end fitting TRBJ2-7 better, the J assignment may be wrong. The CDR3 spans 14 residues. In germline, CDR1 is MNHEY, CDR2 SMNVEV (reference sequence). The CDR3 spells CASSLLASSYEQYF. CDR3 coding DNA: TGTGCCAGCAGTTTACTAGCGAGCTCCTACGAGCAGTACTTC.

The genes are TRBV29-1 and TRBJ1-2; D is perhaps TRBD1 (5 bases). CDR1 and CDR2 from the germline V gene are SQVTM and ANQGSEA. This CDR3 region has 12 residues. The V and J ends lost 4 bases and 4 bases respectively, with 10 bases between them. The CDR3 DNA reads TGCAGCGTTGTGGGGGGTAGCTATGGCTACACCTTC. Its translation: CSVVGGSYGYTF.

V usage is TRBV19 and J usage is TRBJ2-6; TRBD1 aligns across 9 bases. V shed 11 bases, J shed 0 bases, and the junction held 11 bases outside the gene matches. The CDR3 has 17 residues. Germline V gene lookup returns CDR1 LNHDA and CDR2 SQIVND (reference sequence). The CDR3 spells CAACPGTGSSGANVLTF. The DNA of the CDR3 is TGTGCCGCATGCCCCGGGACAGGGAGCTCTGGGGCCAACGTCCTGACTTTC.

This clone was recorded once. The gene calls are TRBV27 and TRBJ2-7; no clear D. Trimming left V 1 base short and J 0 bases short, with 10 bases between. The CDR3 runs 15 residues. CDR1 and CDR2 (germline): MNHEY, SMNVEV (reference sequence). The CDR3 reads CASSLWSASSYEQYF. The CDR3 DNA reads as TGTGCCAGCAGTTTATGGAGCGCGAGCTCCTACGAGCAGTACTTC.

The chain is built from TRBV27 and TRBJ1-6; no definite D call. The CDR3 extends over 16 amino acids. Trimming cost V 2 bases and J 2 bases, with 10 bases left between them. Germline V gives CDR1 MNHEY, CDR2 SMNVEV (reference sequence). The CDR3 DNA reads TGTGCCAGCAGTTTAAAGAGCCTTACCTATAATTCACCCCTCCACTTT. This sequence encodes CASSLKSLTYNSPLHF.

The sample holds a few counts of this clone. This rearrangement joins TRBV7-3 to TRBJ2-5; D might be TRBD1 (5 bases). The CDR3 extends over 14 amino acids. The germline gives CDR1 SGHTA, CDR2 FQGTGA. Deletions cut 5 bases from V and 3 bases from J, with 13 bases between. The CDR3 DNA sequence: TGTGCCAGCAGCGCCCCTGGGGCAGAAGAGACCCAGTACTTC. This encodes CASSAPGAEETQYF.

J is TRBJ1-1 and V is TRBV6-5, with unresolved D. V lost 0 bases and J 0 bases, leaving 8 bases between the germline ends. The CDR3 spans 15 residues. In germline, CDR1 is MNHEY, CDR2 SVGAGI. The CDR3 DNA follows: TGTGCCAGCAGTTACTCGAGGGAGATGAACACTGAAGCTTTCTTT. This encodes CASSYSREMNTEAFF.

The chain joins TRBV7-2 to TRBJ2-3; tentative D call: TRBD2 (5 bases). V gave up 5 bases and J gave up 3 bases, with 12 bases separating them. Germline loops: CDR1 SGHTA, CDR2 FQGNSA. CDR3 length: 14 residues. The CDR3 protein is CASSPGLWTDTQYF. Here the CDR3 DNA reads TGTGCCAGCAGCCCCGGACTGTGGACAGATACGCAGTATTTT.

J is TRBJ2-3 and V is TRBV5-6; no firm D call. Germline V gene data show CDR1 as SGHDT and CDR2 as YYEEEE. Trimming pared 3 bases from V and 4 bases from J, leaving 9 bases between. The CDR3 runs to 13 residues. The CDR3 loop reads CASSSVIADTQYF. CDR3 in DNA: TGTGCCAGCAGCTCAGTGATTGCAGATACGCAGTATTTT.